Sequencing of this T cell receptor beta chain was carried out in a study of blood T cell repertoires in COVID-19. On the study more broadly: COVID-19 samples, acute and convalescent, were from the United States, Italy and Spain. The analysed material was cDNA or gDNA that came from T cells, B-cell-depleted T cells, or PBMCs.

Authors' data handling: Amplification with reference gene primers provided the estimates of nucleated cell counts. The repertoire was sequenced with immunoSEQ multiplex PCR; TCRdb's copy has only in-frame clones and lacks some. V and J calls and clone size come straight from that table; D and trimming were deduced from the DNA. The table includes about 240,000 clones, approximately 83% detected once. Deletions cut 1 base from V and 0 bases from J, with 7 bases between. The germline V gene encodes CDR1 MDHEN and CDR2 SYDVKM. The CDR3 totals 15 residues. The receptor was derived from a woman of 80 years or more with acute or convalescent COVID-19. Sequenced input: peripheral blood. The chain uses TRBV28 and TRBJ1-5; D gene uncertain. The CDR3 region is CASSLYAGSNQPQHF. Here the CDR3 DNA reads TGTGCCAGCAGTTTATATGCGGGTAGCAATCAGCCCCAGCATTTT.